The source of this T cell receptor (beta chain) is a study of blood T cell repertoires in COVID-19. The CDR3 contains 14 residues. CDR1 is GTSNPN and CDR2 is SVGIG in the germline V gene (reference sequence). With 3 bases clipped from V and 9 bases from J, the junction kept 12 bases outside the gene matches. Under the authors' procedure: Estimates of nucleated cell counts were drawn from the amplification of reference gene primers. Using immunoSEQ multiplex PCR, the repertoire was profiled, and TCRdb retains in-frame clones only, with some absent. That table gives V, J and clone size, and the DNA gave D and trimming. The table shows about 150,000 clones, with approximately 90% occurring only once.

This TCR came from a human donor in a cohort sampled during active COVID-19. The sample consisted of peripheral blood. The V call is TRBV30, the J call TRBJ2-5; TRBD2 matches at 8 bases. The CDR3 sequence: CAWSTVIPGGAQYF. The CDR3 DNA reads TGTGCCTGGAGCACCGTCATCCCCGGGGGGGCCCAGTACTTC.